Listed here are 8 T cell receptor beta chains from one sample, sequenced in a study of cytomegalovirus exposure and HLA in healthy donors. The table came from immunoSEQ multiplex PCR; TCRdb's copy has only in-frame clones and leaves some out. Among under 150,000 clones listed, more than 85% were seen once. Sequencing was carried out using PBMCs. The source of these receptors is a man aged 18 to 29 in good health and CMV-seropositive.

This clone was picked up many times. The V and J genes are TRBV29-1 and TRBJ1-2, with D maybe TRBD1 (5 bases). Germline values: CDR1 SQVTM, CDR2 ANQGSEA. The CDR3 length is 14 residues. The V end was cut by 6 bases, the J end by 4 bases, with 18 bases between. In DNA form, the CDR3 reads TGCAGCGTCGCCCGACCGGGCGGGGGCTATGGCTACACCTTC. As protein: CSVARPGGGYGYTF.

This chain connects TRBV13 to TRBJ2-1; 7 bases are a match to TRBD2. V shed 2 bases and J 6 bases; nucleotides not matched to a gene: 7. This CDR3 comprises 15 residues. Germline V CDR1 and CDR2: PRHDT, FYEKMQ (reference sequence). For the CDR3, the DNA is TGTGCCAGCAGCTTAAGGGGCGGGGGTCCCAATGAGCAGTTCTTC. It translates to CASSLRGGGPNEQFF.

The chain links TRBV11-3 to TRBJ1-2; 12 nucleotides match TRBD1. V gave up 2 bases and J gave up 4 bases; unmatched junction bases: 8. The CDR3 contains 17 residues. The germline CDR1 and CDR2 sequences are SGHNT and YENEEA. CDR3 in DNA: TGTGCCAGCAGCTTATATGGGACAGGGGGCTTGGGCTATGGCTACACCTTC. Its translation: CASSLYGTGGLGYGYTF.

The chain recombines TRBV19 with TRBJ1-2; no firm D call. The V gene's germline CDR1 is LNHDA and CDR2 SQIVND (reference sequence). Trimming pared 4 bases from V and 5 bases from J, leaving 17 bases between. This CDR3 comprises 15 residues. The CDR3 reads CASSRSVQLSYGYTF. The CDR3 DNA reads TGTGCCAGTAGTAGGTCCGTACAGCTCTCTTATGGCTACACCTTC.

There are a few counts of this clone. The CDR3 here is CASSLAGVPKTQYF. Here the CDR3 DNA reads TGTGCCAGCAGTCTAGCGGGAGTGCCAAAAACCCAGTACTTC. J is TRBJ2-5 and V is TRBV6-5, with 10 bases that match TRBD2. Germline values: CDR1 MNHEY, CDR2 SVGAGI. The CDR3 spans 14 residues. The ends lost 5 bases at V and 8 bases at J; junction bases unmatched: 8.

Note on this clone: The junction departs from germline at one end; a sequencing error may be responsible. The CDR3 bases are TGTGCCAGCAGCCGGGACTTCTCCGCCGGTGGAGGGATCTTC. Its protein is CASSRDFSAGGGIF. The chain combines TRBV9 with TRBJ2-1; maybe TRBD2 (6 bases). Germline CDR1 reads SGDLS; CDR2 reads YYNGEE. The CDR3 length is 14 residues.

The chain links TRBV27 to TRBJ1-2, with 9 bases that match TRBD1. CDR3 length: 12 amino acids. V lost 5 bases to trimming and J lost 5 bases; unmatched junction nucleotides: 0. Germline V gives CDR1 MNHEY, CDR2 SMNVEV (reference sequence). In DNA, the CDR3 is TGTGCCAGCAGTGGACAGGGGTATGGCTACACCTTC. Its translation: CASSGQGYGYTF.

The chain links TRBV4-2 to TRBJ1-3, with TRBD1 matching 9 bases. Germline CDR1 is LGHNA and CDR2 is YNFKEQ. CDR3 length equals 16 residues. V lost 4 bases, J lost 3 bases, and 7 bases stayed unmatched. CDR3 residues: CASSLRTGGCGNTIYF. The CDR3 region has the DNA TGTGCCAGCAGCCTTCGAACAGGGGGCTGTGGAAACACCATATATTTT.